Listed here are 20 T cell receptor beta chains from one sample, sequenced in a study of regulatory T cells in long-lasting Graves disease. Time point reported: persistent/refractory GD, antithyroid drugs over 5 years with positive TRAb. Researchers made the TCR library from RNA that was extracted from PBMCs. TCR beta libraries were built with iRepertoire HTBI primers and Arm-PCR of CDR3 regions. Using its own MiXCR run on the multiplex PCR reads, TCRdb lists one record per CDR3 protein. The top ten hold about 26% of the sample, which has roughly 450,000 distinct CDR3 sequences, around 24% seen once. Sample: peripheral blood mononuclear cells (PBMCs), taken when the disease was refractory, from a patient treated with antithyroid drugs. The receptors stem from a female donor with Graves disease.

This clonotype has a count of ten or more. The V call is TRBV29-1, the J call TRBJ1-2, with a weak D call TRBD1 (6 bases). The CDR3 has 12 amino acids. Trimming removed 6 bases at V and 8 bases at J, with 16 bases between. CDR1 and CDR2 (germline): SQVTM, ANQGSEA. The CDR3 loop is CSVDRGAQGYTF. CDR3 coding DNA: TGCAGCGTGGACCGGGGGGCCCAAGGCTACACCTTC.

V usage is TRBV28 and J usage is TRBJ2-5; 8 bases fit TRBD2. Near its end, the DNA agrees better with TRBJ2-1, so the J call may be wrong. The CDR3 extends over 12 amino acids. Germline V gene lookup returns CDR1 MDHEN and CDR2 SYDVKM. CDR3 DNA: TGTGCCAGCTTAGCGGGGAACAATGAGCAGTTCTTC. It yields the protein CASLAGNNEQFF.

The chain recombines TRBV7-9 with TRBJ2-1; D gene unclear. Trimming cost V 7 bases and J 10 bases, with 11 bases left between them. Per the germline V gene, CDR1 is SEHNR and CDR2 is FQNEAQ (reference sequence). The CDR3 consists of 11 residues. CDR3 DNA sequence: TGTGCCAGCACCCTGTCCCGGGAGCAGTTCTTC. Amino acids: CASTLSREQFF. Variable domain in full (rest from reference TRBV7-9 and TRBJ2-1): DTGVSQNPRHKITKRGQNVTFRCDPISEHNRLYWYRQTLGQGPEFLTYFQNEAQLEKSRLLSDRFSAERPKGSFSTLEIQRTEQGDSAMYLCASTLSREQFFGPGTRLTVL.

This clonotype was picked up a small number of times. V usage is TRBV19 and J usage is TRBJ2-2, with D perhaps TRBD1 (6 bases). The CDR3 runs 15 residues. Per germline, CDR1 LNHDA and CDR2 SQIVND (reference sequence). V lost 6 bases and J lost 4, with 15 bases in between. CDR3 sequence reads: CASRPLGGSTGELFF. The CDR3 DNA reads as TGTGCCAGTAGACCGTTAGGGGGATCCACCGGGGAGCTGTTTTTT.

CDR3: CASSIRGQITEAFF. The DNA for the CDR3 is TGTGCCAGTAGTATACGGGGACAGATCACTGAAGCTTTCTTT. This chain uses TRBV19 with TRBJ1-1, with 7 bases aligning to TRBD1. Germline assignment: CDR1 LNHDA and CDR2 SQIVND (reference sequence). The CDR3 is 14 amino acids. J gave up 4 bases and V 2 bases, and 4 bases lay outside the gene matches. Variable domain in full (rest from reference TRBV19 and TRBJ1-1): DGGITQSPKYLFRKEGQNVTLSCEQNLNHDAMYWYRQDPGQGLRLIYYSQIVNDFQKGDIAEGYSVSREKKESFPLTVTSAQKNPTAFYLCASSIRGQITEAFFGQGTRLTVV.

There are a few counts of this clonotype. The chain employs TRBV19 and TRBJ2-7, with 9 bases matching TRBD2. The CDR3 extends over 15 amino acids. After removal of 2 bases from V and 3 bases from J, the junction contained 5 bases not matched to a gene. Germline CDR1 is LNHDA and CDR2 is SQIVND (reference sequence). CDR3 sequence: CASSIRTSGFYEQYF. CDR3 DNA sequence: TGTGCCAGTAGTATACGAACTAGCGGGTTCTACGAGCAGTACTTC. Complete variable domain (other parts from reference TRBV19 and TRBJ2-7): DGGITQSPKYLFRKEGQNVTLSCEQNLNHDAMYWYRQDPGQGLRLIYYSQIVNDFQKGDIAEGYSVSREKKESFPLTVTSAQKNPTAFYLCASSIRTSGFYEQYFGPGTRLTVT.

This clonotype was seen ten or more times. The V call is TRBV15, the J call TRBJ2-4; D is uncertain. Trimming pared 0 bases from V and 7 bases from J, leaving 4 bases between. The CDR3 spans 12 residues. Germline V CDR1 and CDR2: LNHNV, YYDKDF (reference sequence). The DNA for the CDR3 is TGTGCCACCAGCAGAGATATCAACATTCAGTACTTC. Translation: CATSRDINIQYF.

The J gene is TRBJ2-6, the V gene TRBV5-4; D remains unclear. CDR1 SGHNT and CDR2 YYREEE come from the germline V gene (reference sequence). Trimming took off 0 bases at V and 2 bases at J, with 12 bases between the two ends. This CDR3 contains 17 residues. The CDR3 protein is CASSLGHGKAGANVLTF. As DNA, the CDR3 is TGTGCCAGCAGCTTGGGACATGGGAAAGCTGGGGCCAACGTCCTGACTTTC. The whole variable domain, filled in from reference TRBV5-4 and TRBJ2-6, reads ETGVTQSPTHLIKTRGQQVTLRCSSQSGHNTVSWYQQALGQGPQFIFQYYREEENGRGNFPPRFSGLQFPNYSSELNVNALELDDSALYLCASSLGHGKAGANVLTFGAGSRLTVL.

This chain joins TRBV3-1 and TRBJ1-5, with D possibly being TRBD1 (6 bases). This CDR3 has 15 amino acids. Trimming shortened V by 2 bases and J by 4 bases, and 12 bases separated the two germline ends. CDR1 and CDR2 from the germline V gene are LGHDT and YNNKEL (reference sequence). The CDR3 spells CASSQSQGRNQPQHF. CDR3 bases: TGTGCCAGCAGCCAAAGCCAGGGGCGGAATCAGCCCCAGCATTTT.

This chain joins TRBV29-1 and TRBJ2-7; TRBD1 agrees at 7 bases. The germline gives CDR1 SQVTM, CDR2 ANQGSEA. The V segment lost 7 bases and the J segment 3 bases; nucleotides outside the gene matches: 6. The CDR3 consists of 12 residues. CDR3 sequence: CSGRQGGYEQYF. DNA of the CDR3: TGCAGCGGCCGACAGGGTGGCTACGAGCAGTACTTC.

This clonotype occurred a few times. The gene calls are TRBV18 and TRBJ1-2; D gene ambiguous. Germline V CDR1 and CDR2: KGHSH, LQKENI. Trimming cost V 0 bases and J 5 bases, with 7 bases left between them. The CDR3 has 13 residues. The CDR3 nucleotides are TGTGCCAGCTCACCACCCGCAGTATATGGCTACACCTTC. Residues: CASSPPAVYGYTF.

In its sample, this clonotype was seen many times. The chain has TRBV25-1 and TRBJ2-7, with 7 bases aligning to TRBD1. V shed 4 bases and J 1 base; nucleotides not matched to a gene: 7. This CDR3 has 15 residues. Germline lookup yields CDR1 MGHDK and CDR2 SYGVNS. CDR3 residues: CASSGANRGSYEQYF. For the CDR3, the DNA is TGTGCCAGCAGTGGAGCCAACAGGGGTTCCTACGAGCAGTACTTC.

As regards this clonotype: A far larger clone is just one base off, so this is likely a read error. The CDR3, as DNA: TGCAGTGCTAGAGACTTCGGCACTCGGACTAGCTCCTACAATGAGCAGTACTTC. Protein sequence: CSARDFGTRTSSYNEQYF. The chain recombines TRBV20-1 with TRBJ2-7, with 8 bases lining up with TRBD2. Trimming took 0 bases from V and 7 from J; bases not matched to a gene: 20. The V gene's germline CDR1 is DFQATT and CDR2 SNEGSKA (reference sequence). The CDR3 runs to 18 residues.

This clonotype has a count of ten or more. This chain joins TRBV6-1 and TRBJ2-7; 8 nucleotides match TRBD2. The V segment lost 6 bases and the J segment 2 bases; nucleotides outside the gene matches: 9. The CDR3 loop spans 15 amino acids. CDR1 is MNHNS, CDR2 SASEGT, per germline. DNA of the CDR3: TGTGCCAGCAGCCCCGGGGTAGCGGGACCCTACGAGCAGTACTTC. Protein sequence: CASSPGVAGPYEQYF.

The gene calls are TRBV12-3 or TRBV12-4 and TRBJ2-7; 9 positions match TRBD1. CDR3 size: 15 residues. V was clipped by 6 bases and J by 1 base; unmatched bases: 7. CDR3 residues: CASRPGQGLSYEQYF. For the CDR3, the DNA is TGTGCCAGCAGACCCGGACAGGGGTTGTCCTACGAGCAGTACTTC.

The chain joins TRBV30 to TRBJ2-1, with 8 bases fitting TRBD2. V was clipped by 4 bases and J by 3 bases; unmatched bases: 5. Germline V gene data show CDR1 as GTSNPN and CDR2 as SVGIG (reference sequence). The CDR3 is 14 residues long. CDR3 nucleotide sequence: TGTGCCTGGACAAGGAGCGGGAGCTACAATGAGCAGTTCTTC. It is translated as CAWTRSGSYNEQFF.

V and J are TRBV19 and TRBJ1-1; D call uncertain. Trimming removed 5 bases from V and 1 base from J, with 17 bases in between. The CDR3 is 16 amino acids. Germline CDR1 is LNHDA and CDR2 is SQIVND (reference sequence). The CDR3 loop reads CASSPRPNQGNTEAFF. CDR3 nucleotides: TGTGCCAGTAGTCCCCGACCCAATCAAGGGAACACTGAAGCTTTCTTT.

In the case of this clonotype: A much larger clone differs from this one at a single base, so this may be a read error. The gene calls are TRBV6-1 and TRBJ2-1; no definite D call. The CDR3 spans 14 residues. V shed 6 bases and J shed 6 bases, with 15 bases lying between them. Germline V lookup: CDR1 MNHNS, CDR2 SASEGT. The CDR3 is CASRTCLGGNEQFF. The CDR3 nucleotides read TGTGCCAGCAGAACCTGCTTGGGTGGCAATGAGCAGTTCTTC.

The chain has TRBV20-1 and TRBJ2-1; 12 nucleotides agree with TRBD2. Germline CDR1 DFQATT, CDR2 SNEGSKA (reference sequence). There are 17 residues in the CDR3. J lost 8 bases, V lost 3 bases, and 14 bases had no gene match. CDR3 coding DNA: TGCAGTGCTAGTTTTATCCTAGCGGGAGGGCGAATCGATGAGCAGTTCTTC. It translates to CSASFILAGGRIDEQFF.

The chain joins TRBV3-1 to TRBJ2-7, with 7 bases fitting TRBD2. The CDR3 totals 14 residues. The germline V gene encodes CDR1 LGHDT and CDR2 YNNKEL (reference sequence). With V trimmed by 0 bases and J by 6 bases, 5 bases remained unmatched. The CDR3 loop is CASSQDWGGVEQYF. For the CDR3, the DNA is TGTGCCAGCAGCCAAGATTGGGGAGGGGTCGAGCAGTACTTC.